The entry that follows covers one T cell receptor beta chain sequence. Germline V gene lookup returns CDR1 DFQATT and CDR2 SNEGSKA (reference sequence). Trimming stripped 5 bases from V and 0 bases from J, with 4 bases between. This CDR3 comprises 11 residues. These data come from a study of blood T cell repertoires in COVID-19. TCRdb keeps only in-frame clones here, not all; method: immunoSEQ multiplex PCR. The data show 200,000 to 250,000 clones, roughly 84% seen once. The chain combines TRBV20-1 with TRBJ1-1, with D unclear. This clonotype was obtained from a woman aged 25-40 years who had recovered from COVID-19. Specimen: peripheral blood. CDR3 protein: CSAAVNTEAFF. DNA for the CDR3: TGCAGTGCTGCGGTGAACACTGAAGCTTTCTTT.